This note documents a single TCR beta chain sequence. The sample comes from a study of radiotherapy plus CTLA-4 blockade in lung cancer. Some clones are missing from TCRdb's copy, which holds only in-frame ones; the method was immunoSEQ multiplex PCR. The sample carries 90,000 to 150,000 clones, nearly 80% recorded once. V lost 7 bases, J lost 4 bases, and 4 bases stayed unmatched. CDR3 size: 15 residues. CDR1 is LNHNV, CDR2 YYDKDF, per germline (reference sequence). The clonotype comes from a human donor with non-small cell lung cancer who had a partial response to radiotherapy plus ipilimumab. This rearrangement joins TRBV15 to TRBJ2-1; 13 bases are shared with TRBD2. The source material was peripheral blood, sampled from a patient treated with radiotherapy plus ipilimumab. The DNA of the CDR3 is TGTGCCACCACCGCGGGACTAGCGGGATACAATGAGCAGTTCTTC. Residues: CATTAGLAGYNEQFF.